The entry below gives a single TCR beta chain sequence along with its context. The germline V gene encodes CDR1 SQVTM and CDR2 ANQGSEA. The V segment lost 6 bases and the J segment 1 base; nucleotides outside the gene matches: 7. The CDR3 loop spans 14 amino acids. The data were taken from a study of cytomegalovirus exposure and HLA in healthy donors. Data came from immunoSEQ multiplex PCR; TCRdb stores just in-frame clones and leaves some out. The data contain about 150,000 clones, around 88% of them singletons. Sequenced input: PBMCs. The chain has TRBV29-1 and TRBJ1-1, with 8 bases fitting TRBD1. The receptor's source is a man younger than 35 in good health and CMV-seropositive. The chain's CDR3 is CSVKNRGENTEAFF. In nucleotides, the CDR3 is TGCAGCGTAAAAAACAGGGGGGAGAACACTGAAGCTTTCTTT.